A selection of T cell receptor beta chains follows, all from one sample in a study of beta chain features in type 1 diabetes. Assay used: immunoSEQ multiplex PCR; TCRdb lists only in-frame clones, some missing. The sample shows 600,000 to 700,000 clones, about an eighth of them seen only once. Sample: naive CD4+ T cells from blood. These receptors were taken from a young man with type 1 diabetes. The CDR3 runs from the conserved cysteine through the conserved F or W. D genes are given only for firm matches. Clone sizes are given selectively: once, few, many, or a class where the clone is expanded.

D gene	J gene	V gene	clone size	CDR3 protein	CDR3 DNA
-	TRBJ2-3	TRBV27	few	CASSRHDTDTQYF	TGTGCCAGCAGTCGACACGACACAGATACGCAGTATTTT
-	TRBJ1-6	TRBV6-5	-	CASSLRYGRPNSPLHF	TGTGCCAGCAGTTTGAGATACGGACGTCCTAATTCACCCCTCCACTTT
-	TRBJ2-7	TRBV15	few	CATSRLRTGYHEQYF	TGTGCCACCAGCAGGCTAAGGACGGGCTACCACGAGCAGTACTTC
TRBD2	TRBJ2-5	TRBV10-3	few	CAISAGAGGQETQYF	TGTGCCATCAGTGCAGGGGCGGGAGGCCAAGAGACCCAGTACTTC
TRBD2	TRBJ2-3	TRBV5-1	few	CASSSRLAADTQYF	TGCGCCAGCAGCTCTCGACTAGCAGCAGATACGCAGTATTTT
TRBD1	TRBJ1-3	TRBV29-1	few	CSVERGGQGLTGNTIYF	TGCAGCGTCGAACGGGGAGGACAGGGATTAACTGGAAACACCATATATTTT
TRBD2	TRBJ2-1	TRBV9	few	CASSAGGGLAGVPSSYNEQFF	TGTGCCAGCAGCGCAGGAGGAGGACTAGCGGGGGTACCTAGCTCCTACAATGAGCAGTTCTTC
-	TRBJ2-6	TRBV19	few	CASSITSGANVLTF	TGTGCCAGTAGTATAACGTCTGGAGCCAACGTCCTGACTTTC
-	TRBJ2-2	TRBV7-9	few	CASSLVGSGELFF	TGTGCCAGCAGCTTGGTGGGCAGCGGGGAGCTGTTTTTT
TRBD1	TRBJ1-2	TRBV15	-	CATSRETGPGTGIGSYTF	TGTGCCACCAGCAGAGAGACCGGGCCCGGGACAGGGATAGGGAGCTACACCTTC
-	TRBJ2-5	TRBV5-4	few	CASSLRVQETQYF	TGTGCCAGCAGCCTCAGGGTCCAAGAGACCCAGTACTTC
-	TRBJ2-1	TRBV7-9	-	CASSLEFF	TGTGCCAGCAGCTTAGAATTCTTC
-	TRBJ1-2	TRBV30	-	CAWAVGEGYTF	TGTGCCTGGGCTGTAGGGGAAGGCTACACCTTC
TRBD1	TRBJ2-1	TRBV4-2	-	CASSPTGAFYNEQFF	TGTGCCAGCAGCCCGACAGGGGCGTTCTACAATGAGCAGTTCTTC
-	TRBJ2-6	TRBV18	-	CASSPSVSGANVLTF	TGTGCCAGCTCACCATCGGTCTCTGGGGCCAACGTCCTGACTTTC
TRBD1	TRBJ1-3	TRBV6-6	-	CASSRRGHENTIYF	TGTGCCAGCAGTCGCAGGGGGCATGAAAACACCATATATTTT